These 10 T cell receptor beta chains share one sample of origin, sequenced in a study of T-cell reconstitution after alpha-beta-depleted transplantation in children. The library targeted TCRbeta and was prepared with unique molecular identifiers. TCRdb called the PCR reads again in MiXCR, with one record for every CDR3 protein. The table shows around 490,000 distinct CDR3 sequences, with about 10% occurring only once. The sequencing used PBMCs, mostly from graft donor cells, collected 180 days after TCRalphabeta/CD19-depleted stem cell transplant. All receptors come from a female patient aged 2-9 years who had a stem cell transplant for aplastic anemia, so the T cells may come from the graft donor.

The CDR3 DNA reads as TGTGCCAGCAGTAATGTATGGATGGGGTCCTACGAGCAGTACGTC. As protein: CASSNVWMGSYEQYV. The gene calls are TRBV6-2 or TRBV6-3 and TRBJ2-7; D not resolved. Germline assignment: CDR1 MNHEY and CDR2 SVGEGT. V was trimmed by 5 bases and J by 1 base, leaving 15 bases between them. This CDR3 spans 15 amino acids.

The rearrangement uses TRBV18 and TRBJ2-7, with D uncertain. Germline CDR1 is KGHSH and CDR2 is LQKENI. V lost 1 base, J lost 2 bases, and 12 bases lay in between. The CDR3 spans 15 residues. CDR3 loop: CASSPRKGRTYEQYV. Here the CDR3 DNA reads TGTGCCAGCTCACCACGCAAGGGCAGAACCTACGAGCAGTACGTC.

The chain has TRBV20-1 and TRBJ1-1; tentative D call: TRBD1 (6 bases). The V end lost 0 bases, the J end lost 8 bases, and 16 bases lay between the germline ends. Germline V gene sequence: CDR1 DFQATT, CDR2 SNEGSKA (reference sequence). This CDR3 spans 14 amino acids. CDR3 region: CSARERGAPGEAFF. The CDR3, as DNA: TGCAGTGCTAGAGAGCGGGGGGCTCCGGGGGAAGCTTTCTTT.

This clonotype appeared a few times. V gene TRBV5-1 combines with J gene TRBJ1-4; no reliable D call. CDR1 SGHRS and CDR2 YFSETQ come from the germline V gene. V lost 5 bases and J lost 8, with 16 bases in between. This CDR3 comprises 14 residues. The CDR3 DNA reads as TGCGCCAGCAGACCCGGGCCCTCCTCGGAAAAACTGTTTTTT. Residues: CASRPGPSSEKLFF.

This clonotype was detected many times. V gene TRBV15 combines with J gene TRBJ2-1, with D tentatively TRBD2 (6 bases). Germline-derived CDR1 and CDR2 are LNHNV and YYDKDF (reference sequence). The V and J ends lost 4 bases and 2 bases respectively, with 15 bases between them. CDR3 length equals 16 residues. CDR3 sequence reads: CATSNTGRDPYNEQFF. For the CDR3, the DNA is TGTGCCACCAGCAACACCGGGCGGGACCCCTACAATGAGCAGTTCTTC.

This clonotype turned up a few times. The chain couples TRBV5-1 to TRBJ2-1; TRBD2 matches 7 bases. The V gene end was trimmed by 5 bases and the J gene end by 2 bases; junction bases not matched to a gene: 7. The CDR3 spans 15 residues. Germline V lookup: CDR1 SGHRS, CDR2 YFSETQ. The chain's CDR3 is CASRLAGPPYNEQFF. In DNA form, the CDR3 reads TGCGCCAGCAGATTAGCGGGTCCTCCCTACAATGAGCAGTTCTTC.

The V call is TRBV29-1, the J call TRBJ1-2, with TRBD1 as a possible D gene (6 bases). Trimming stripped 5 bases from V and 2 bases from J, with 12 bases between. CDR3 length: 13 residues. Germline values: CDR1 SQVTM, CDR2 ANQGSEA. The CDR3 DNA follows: TGCAGCGTTCCGGGACAAACAAACTATGGCTACACCTTC. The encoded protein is CSVPGQTNYGYTF.

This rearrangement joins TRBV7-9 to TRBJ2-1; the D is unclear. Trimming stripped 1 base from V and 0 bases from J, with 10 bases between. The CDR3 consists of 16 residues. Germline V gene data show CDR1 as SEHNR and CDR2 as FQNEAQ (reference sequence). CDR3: CASSLGRSSSYNEQFF. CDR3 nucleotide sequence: TGTGCCAGCAGCTTAGGGCGGAGTAGCTCCTACAATGAGCAGTTCTTC. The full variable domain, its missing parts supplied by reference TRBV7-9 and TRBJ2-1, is DTGVSQNPRHKITKRGQNVTFRCDPISEHNRLYWYRQTLGQGPEFLTYFQNEAQLEKSRLLSDRFSAERPKGSFSTLEIQRTEQGDSAMYLCASSLGRSSSYNEQFFGPGTRLTVL.

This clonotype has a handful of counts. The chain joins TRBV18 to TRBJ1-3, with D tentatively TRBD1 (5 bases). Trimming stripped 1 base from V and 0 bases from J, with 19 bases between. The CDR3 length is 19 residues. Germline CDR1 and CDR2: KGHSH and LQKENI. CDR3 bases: TGTGCCAGCTCACCACTCTCAGTGAGACAGAAAAGCTCTGGAAACACCATATATTTT. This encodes CASSPLSVRQKSSGNTIYF.

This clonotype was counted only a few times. The CDR3 here is CASSRNDRGPNQPQHF. In DNA form, the CDR3 reads TGTGCCAGCAGTCGAAATGACAGGGGCCCCAATCAGCCCCAGCATTTT. V usage is TRBV28 and J usage is TRBJ1-5, with 8 bases aligning to TRBD1. Germline values: CDR1 MDHEN, CDR2 SYDVKM. Trimming removed 5 bases from V and 3 bases from J; junction bases left unmatched: 9. The CDR3 contains 16 residues.